This record looks at one T cell receptor (beta chain) sequence and its context. Its antigen is currently unknown. This record belongs to a study of cytomegalovirus exposure and HLA in healthy donors. Study findings and constraints: Most likely, a cluster of highly shared sequence variants arose as a sequencing artifact. Cytomegalovirus status, reportedly, was diagnosed with high specificity and sensitivity by the classifier. Among the CMV-associated chains, a few were confirmed in vitro as specific for CMV antigens. A prior analysis recorded that most TCR beta V segments were productive about 87% or about 30% of the time.

The CDR3 loop spans 13 amino acids. V gave up 0 bases and J gave up 0 bases, with 6 bases separating them. Germline V gene lookup returns CDR1 GTSNPN and CDR2 SVGIG (reference sequence). 13 Jbeta primers and 60 Vbeta primers were used for the PCR. Measured with immunoSEQ multiplex PCR; TCRdb has only the in-frame clones, and not every one. The data contain more than 50,000 clones, approximately 71% of them singletons. The receptor comes from a middle-aged man in good health and CMV-seropositive. Source material: PBMCs. This chain connects TRBV30 to TRBJ2-7; no firm D call. The CDR3 sequence is CAWSVGSSYEQYF. The CDR3 DNA reads TGTGCCTGGAGTGTTGGCAGCTCCTACGAGCAGTACTTC. Looking up the rest from reference TRBV30 and TRBJ2-7 gives the full variable domain: SQTIHQWPATLVQPVGSPLSLECTVEGTSNPNLYWYRQAAGRGLQLLFYSVGIGQISSEVPQNLSASRPQDRQFILSSKKLLLSDSGFYLCAWSVGSSYEQYFGPGTRLTVT.